The present T cell receptor (beta chain) was sequenced within a study of a mutant IDH1 vaccine in newly diagnosed glioma. Study in general: Vaccination began 4-6 weeks post radiotherapy alone, or with temozolomide cycles. Treatment recipients were approximately 60% male and around 40% female, and their mean age was roughly 40 years. The therapy given earlier, which was standard therapy, consisted of radiotherapy, temozolomide, or both, and most of the patients received both.

A remark on this clone: The antigen remains undetermined.

Sequencing was performed with immunoSEQ multiplex PCR; in TCRdb, only in-frame clones are kept and a portion is missing. The data show tens of thousands of clones, 80% to 85% seen once. Germline CDR1 reads LNHNV; CDR2 reads YYDKDF (reference sequence). The CDR3 is made up of 14 amino acids. Trimming took off 1 base at V and 6 bases at J, with 9 bases between the two ends. General observations from the study: Overall, about 92% of patients had vaccine-induced immune responses.

Noted time point: week 47, end of study. Mutant IDH1 20-mer peptide, at 300 ug, made up each vaccine dose, with topical imiquimod. This chain links TRBV15 with TRBJ1-4; D is unresolved. This receptor was obtained from a man aged 25-45 years with glioma. This material consisted of PBMCs, taken from a glioma patient whose treatment included an IDH1 peptide vaccine. The CDR3 protein is CATSRVAWDEKLFF. Here the CDR3 DNA reads TGTGCCACCAGCAGAGTGGCTTGGGATGAAAAACTGTTTTTT.